This T cell receptor beta chain was identified during a study of T-cell reconstitution after alpha-beta-depleted transplantation in children (dated by TCRdb to the mid-2010s). A note on the overall study: T-cell immune reconstitution after TCRalphabeta/CD19-depleted allogeneic hematopoietic cell transplantation in children was quantitatively tracked in the study by means of TCR repertoire profiling.

Library prep was done by PCR. The sequencer was an Illumina HiSeq 2500. To normalize quantification of the TCRbeta repertoire, the TCR libraries were built with molecular barcoding that relied on unique molecular identifiers. TCRdb reprocessing: public reads trimmed at Q25 with fastp, clones called with MiXCR, in-frame beta chains kept. Rows with one shared CDR3 protein collapse into an entry with the most common genes and DNA. Here the sample has hundreds of thousands of distinct CDR3 sequences; approximately 16% occur a single time. The ten largest clones represent approximately 1% of the sample. Relative to germline, V is 1 base shorter and J is 7 bases shorter, with 13 bases between their ends. The CDR3 spans 13 residues, from the cysteine through the phenylalanine. CDR3 DNA only is kept here, 39 bases in frame from base 1. CDR1 and CDR2, looked up from the germline V gene (reference sequence), are DFQATT and SNEGSKA.

About this clonotype itself: Its antigen remains undetermined. One base away there is no much larger clone; base qualities are not given.

The sample in question was PBMCs from the stem cell graft donor, obtained from the stem cell graft. This clonotype originated in a human donor who donated a stem cell graft to a child with acute myeloid leukemia. The receptor chain draws on TRBV20-1 and TRBJ2-5, with no confident D gene call. The CDR3 here reads CSARATQAGTQYF. At the DNA level, the sequence is TGCAGTGCTAGAGCCACTCAAGCCGGGACCCAGTACTTC.